These 21 T cell receptor beta chains came from one sample sequenced in a study of blood T cells in healthy people across ages. Primed by a sample-barcoded 5' primer and a J-beta primer mix, a second PCR proceeded for about 6 to 12 cycles. TCRdb analysed the 5' RACE reads with MiXCR anew, one entry per CDR3 protein. The sample yields 700,000 to 1,000,000 distinct CDR3 sequences, about 42% seen once. Specimen: blood. These TCRs come from a man aged 55-75 years in good health.

This clonotype was picked up many times. J is TRBJ2-6 and V is TRBV18, with no clear D. The ends were cut back, 8 bases at V and 0 bases at J, with 11 bases in the middle. The CDR3 totals 15 residues. Germline CDR1 and CDR2: KGHSH and LQKENI. The CDR3 sequence: CASSPPSSGANVLTF. The CDR3 bases are TGTGCCAGCAGCCCACCGAGCTCTGGGGCCAACGTCCTGACTTTC.

A few counts support this clonotype. The rearrangement links TRBV6-6 to TRBJ1-1; D is undetermined. The CDR3 extends over 12 amino acids. With 6 bases removed from V and 1 base from J, the gap between germline ends came to 6 bases. CDR1 is MNHNY and CDR2 is SVGAGI in the germline V gene (reference sequence). In DNA, the CDR3 is TGTGCCAGCAGGGGAGGGAACACTGAAGCTTTCTTT. As protein: CASRGGNTEAFF.

The V and J genes are TRBV6-1 and TRBJ1-1; D is unclear. Germline CDR1 reads MNHNS; CDR2 reads SASEGT. The CDR3 loop spans 12 amino acids. The V gene lost 5 bases and the J gene lost 5 bases, with 9 bases spanning the gap. CDR3 protein: CASSTADTEAFF. Here the CDR3 DNA reads TGTGCCAGCAGTACTGCGGATACTGAAGCTTTCTTT.

This clonotype was picked up many times. This chain joins TRBV7-2 and TRBJ1-2, with D unclear. Germline V CDR1 and CDR2: SGHTA, FQGNSA. Between the trimmed V and J ends, which lost 5 bases and 4 bases, there was a span of 14 bases. The CDR3 is 14 amino acids. CDR3 in DNA: TGTGCCAGCAGCCTAAACCGGGATCTCTATGGCTACACCTTC. Protein sequence: CASSLNRDLYGYTF. Full variable domain (remainder filled in from reference TRBV7-2 and TRBJ1-2): GAGVSQSPSNKVTEKGKDVELRCDPISGHTALYWYRQSLGQGLEFLIYFQGNSAPDKSGLPSDRFSAERTGGSVSTLTIQRTQQEDSAVYLCASSLNRDLYGYTFGSGTRLTVV.

V and J are TRBV5-6 and TRBJ2-5, with 9 bases matching TRBD2. Trimming cost V 4 bases and J 11 bases; bases outside gene matches: 9. This CDR3 is 13 amino acids long. Germline-derived CDR1 and CDR2 are SGHDT and YYEEEE. The DNA of the CDR3 is TGTGCCAGCAGCCCTAGCGGGGCGGGGGAGCAGTACTTC. Encoded protein: CASSPSGAGEQYF. Full variable domain (rest looked up from reference TRBV5-6 and TRBJ2-5): DAGVTQSPTHLIKTRGQQVTLRCSPKSGHDTVSWYQQALGQGPQFIFQYYEEEERQRGNFPDRFSGHQFPNYSSELNVNALLLGDSALYLCASSPSGAGEQYFGPGTRLLVL.

This sequence joins TRBV6-2 or TRBV6-3 and TRBJ2-7; D could derive from TRBD1 or TRBD2 (5 bases each). In germline, CDR1 is MNHEY, CDR2 SVGEGT. V gave up 2 bases and J gave up 3 bases, with 17 bases separating them. The CDR3 extends over 16 amino acids. The CDR3 protein is CASSYGTQALFYEQYF. The CDR3 nucleotides are TGTGCCAGCAGTTACGGGACGCAGGCACTTTTCTACGAGCAGTACTTC.

This clonotype was seen more than once but under ten times. V is TRBV6-5 and J is TRBJ2-1, with D hard to call. Trimming shortened V by 2 bases and J by 4 bases, and 12 bases separated the two germline ends. This CDR3 region has 15 residues. Germline lookup yields CDR1 MNHEY and CDR2 SVGAGI. CDR3 amino acids: CASSYGPPMYNEQFF. CDR3 nucleotides: TGTGCCAGCAGTTACGGTCCACCTATGTACAATGAGCAGTTCTTC.

The V and J genes are TRBV6-1 and TRBJ2-7; D ambiguous. The last part of the DNA fits TRBJ2-4 better; the J call may be wrong. The CDR3 length is 11 residues. Looked up from germline, CDR1 is MNHNS and CDR2 is SASEGT. DNA of the CDR3: TGTGCCAGCAGTGAATTAAACATTCAGTACTTC. This gives the protein CASSELNIQYF.

Only a few counts were recorded for this clonotype. The chain carries TRBV20-1 and TRBJ1-4; D not resolved. Germline loops: CDR1 DFQATT, CDR2 SNEGSKA (reference sequence). V lost 0 bases, J lost 8 bases, and 7 bases lay in between. This CDR3 contains 12 residues. The CDR3 loop reads CSARDRKEKLFF. DNA for the CDR3: TGCAGTGCTAGAGATCGAAAGGAAAAACTGTTTTTT.

This clonotype has more than one count but fewer than ten. The chain employs TRBV6-6 and TRBJ1-2; 7 nucleotides agree with TRBD1. The CDR3 is made up of 14 amino acids. V lost 4 bases, J lost 8 bases, and 10 bases stayed unmatched. Germline lookup yields CDR1 MNHNY and CDR2 SVGAGI (reference sequence). CDR3 bases: TGTGCCAGCAGTTCCCCAGACAGGGTCTTCGGCTACACCTTC. Its protein is CASSSPDRVFGYTF.

The CDR3 spells CASSQRVGQHTDTQYF. The DNA for the CDR3 is TGCGCCAGCAGCCAAAGGGTGGGACAACACACAGATACGCAGTATTTT. The V call is TRBV4-1, the J call TRBJ2-3; D might be TRBD1 (6 bases). Trimming removed 2 bases at V and 2 bases at J, with 14 bases between. The CDR3 consists of 16 residues. Germline V gene lookup returns CDR1 MGHRA and CDR2 YSYEKL.

The CDR3 DNA follows: TGCAGTGCTAGAGATTCCGGCGGCAGCTCTGGGGCCAACGTCCTGACTTTC. This sequence encodes CSARDSGGSSGANVLTF. The chain employs TRBV20-1 and TRBJ2-6; D not certain. Deletions cut 0 bases from V and 0 bases from J, with 12 bases between. This CDR3 region has 17 residues. The V gene's germline CDR1 is DFQATT and CDR2 SNEGSKA (reference sequence).

This clonotype turned up a few times. The rearrangement joins TRBV10-3 to TRBJ1-6; tentative D call: TRBD1 (5 bases). The CDR3 is 15 amino acids. The germline CDR1 and CDR2 sequences are ENHRY and SYGVKD. The V gene lost 0 bases and the J gene lost 10 bases, with 13 bases spanning the gap. The CDR3: CAISESAGIGSPLHF. The CDR3, as DNA: TGTGCCATCAGTGAGTCGGCAGGGATAGGATCACCCCTCCACTTT.

The rearrangement links TRBV5-1 to TRBJ2-3; D tentatively reads TRBD1 or TRBD2 (5 bases each). Looked up from germline, CDR1 is SGHRS and CDR2 is YFSETQ. Trimming cost V 4 bases and J 4 bases, with 25 bases left between them. The CDR3 length is 18 residues. CDR3 sequence: CASSLGAILEGNADTQYF. The CDR3 DNA reads TGCGCCAGCAGCCTTGGGGCGATCTTAGAGGGAAACGCAGATACGCAGTATTTT.

The V gene is TRBV3-1, the J gene TRBJ2-1; TRBD2 matches 10 bases. The trim removed 8 bases at V and 7 bases at J, leaving 11 bases unmatched. The germline gives CDR1 LGHDT, CDR2 YNNKEL (reference sequence). This CDR3 contains 15 residues. The CDR3 DNA sequence: TGTGCCAGCGCGGGGTTAGCGGGGGGCTTGAATGAGCAGTTCTTC. Its protein product is CASAGLAGGLNEQFF.

Of note for this clonotype: One end of the junction is discordant with germline, which a read error may explain. V and J are TRBV10-3 and TRBJ2-3; 8 bases line up with TRBD1. Germline V gene sequence: CDR1 ENHRY, CDR2 SYGVKD. The CDR3 is 17 amino acids. CDR3 amino acids: CAISEFGQGRFTDTRYF. The CDR3, as DNA: TGTGCCATCAGTGAGTTCGGACAGGGTCGGTTTACAGATACGCGGTATTTT.

The rearrangement uses TRBV11-2 and TRBJ2-7; D ambiguous. The CDR3 sequence is 15 residues long. Trimming left V 4 bases short and J 4 bases short, with 17 bases between. Per germline, CDR1 SGHAT and CDR2 FQNNGV. The DNA for the CDR3 is TGTGCCAGCAGCTCCATCGGACCCTGGGGTTACGAGCAGTACTTC. Encoded protein: CASSSIGPWGYEQYF.

There are a few counts of this clonotype. The V gene is TRBV9, the J gene TRBJ1-2; D is uncertain. Germline V gene sequence: CDR1 SGDLS, CDR2 YYNGEE. The CDR3 is made up of 14 amino acids. The V end lost 2 bases, the J end lost 3 bases, and 11 bases lay between the germline ends. DNA of the CDR3: TGTGCCAGCAGCGTGGCGACCGGGGACTATGGCTACACCTTC. Its translation: CASSVATGDYGYTF.

A few counts support this clonotype. This chain joins TRBV20-1 and TRBJ2-3, with D perhaps matching TRBD1 or TRBD2 (5 bases each). Per germline, CDR1 DFQATT and CDR2 SNEGSKA (reference sequence). This CDR3 contains 15 residues. Trimming pared 0 bases from V and 1 base from J, leaving 11 bases between. As DNA, the CDR3 is TGCAGTGCTAGAGACACCGTGGGGGGCACAGATACGCAGTATTTT. It yields the protein CSARDTVGGTDTQYF.

The J gene is TRBJ1-6, the V gene TRBV27; no clear D gene. In germline, CDR1 is MNHEY, CDR2 SMNVEV (reference sequence). The CDR3 consists of 15 residues. Trimming stripped 5 bases from V and 7 bases from J, with 15 bases between. The CDR3 DNA follows: TGTGCCAGCAGTCCCCGGGCCAGCCTGAATTCACCCCTCCACTTT. Its translation: CASSPRASLNSPLHF.

This clonotype was seen only once. The chain joins TRBV7-9 to TRBJ2-1; D uncertain. TRBJ2-7 matches the DNA end more closely, so the J call is doubtful. From germline, CDR1 is SEHNR and CDR2 FQNEAQ (reference sequence). CDR3 length: 13 residues. The CDR3 coding sequence is TGTGCCAGCAGCTTACTGAACCCCAATGAGCAGTACTTC. Translated, it gives CASSLLNPNEQYF.